This TCR beta chain stems from a study of blood T cell repertoires in COVID-19. Whole-study context: Material from acute and convalescent COVID-19 was sourced from the United States, Italy and Spain. From T cells, B-cell-depleted T cells, or PBMCs came the material, which was cDNA or gDNA.

While infection was still active, Seattle patients were enrolled and then followed longitudinally. This clone has only a few counts. In the original analysis: Counts of nucleated cells, estimated from reference gene primer amplification, were obtained. Only in-frame clones appear in the TCRdb table, and some are missing; sequencing was by immunoSEQ multiplex PCR. That table gives V, J and clone size, and the DNA gave D and trimming. The profile covers 230,000 or so clones, with 85% to 90% appearing a single time and about 2.1% taken by the ten largest. The receptor's source is a woman aged 60-75 years with COVID-19, enrolled during active disease. The source material was peripheral blood.

CDR3 coding DNA: TGTGCCAGTAGTGTTCGGACTAATGAAAAACTGTTTTTT. Amino acids: CASSVRTNEKLFF. The chain is built from TRBV19 and TRBJ1-4, with D uncertain. Per the germline V gene, CDR1 is LNHDA and CDR2 is SQIVND (reference sequence). V was trimmed by 5 bases and J by 2 bases, leaving 6 bases between them. The CDR3 is made up of 13 amino acids.